One and the same sample provided the 30 T cell receptor beta chains below, sequenced in a study of blood T cell repertoires in COVID-19. Generated by immunoSEQ multiplex PCR, the TCRdb table keeps only in-frame clones and is missing some. Of some 42,000 clones in the sample, roughly 92% were seen once. Sequences were obtained from peripheral blood. The source of these receptors is a man aged 45 to 65 with active COVID-19.

The V and J genes are TRBV15 and TRBJ1-1; the D is unclear. CDR3 length equals 15 residues. V was pared by 0 bases and J by 6 bases, with 14 bases between. Germline V gene lookup returns CDR1 LNHNV and CDR2 YYDKDF (reference sequence). The CDR3 sequence is CATSRDGEGSAEAFF. In DNA, the CDR3 is TGTGCCACCAGCAGAGACGGGGAAGGTTCGGCTGAAGCTTTCTTT.

The gene calls are TRBV4-1 and TRBJ2-7; 7 nucleotides match TRBD1. V shed 3 bases and J 2 bases; nucleotides not matched to a gene: 4. CDR1 MGHRA and CDR2 YSYEKL come from the germline V gene. The CDR3 is 14 residues long. The CDR3 sequence: CASSHQQGPYEQYF. The CDR3 DNA follows: TGCGCCAGCAGCCATCAACAGGGGCCCTACGAGCAGTACTTC.

The CDR3 here is CASSQVSVTRRIQLFF. The CDR3 DNA is TGTGCCAGCAGCCAAGTTTCGGTGACTCGACGGATACAACTGTTTTTT. The chain couples TRBV3-1 (or the pseudogene TRBV3-2) to TRBJ1-4; D ambiguous. Germline V gene sequence: CDR1 LGHDT, CDR2 YNNKEL (reference sequence). Trimming took 1 base from V and 12 from J, leaving 21 bases between them. The CDR3 is made up of 16 amino acids.

The chain has TRBV7-2 and TRBJ1-5; D might be TRBD1 (5 bases). V shed 5 bases and J shed 7 bases, with 15 bases lying between them. CDR1 SGHTA and CDR2 FQGNSA come from the germline V gene. CDR3 length equals 14 residues. CDR3 nucleotides: TGTGCCAGCAGCCTTGTGCAGGGCGACCAGCCCCAGCATTTT. Translation: CASSLVQGDQPQHF.

Points on this clone: A read error may produce the germline difference seen at one junction end. The V and J genes are TRBV28 and TRBJ1-4, with D possibly matching TRBD1 (6 bases). CDR3 size: 15 residues. Germline V lookup: CDR1 MDHEN, CDR2 SYDVKM. CDR3 region: CASSLFGQQNEKLFF. The CDR3 DNA reads as TGTGCCAGCAGCTTATTCGGACAGCAGAATGAAAAACTGTTTTTT.

This chain connects TRBV29-1 to TRBJ2-5; 11 bases match TRBD2. The CDR3 totals 16 residues. The V gene end was trimmed by 7 bases and the J gene end by 7 bases; junction bases not matched to a gene: 17. Germline assignment: CDR1 SQVTM and CDR2 ANQGSEA. CDR3 coding DNA: TGCAGCGCGTCCGGGACTAGCGGCAGAAACAGCGGGACCCAGTACTTC. Translating it yields CSASGTSGRNSGTQYF.

This sequence joins TRBV10-1 and TRBJ1-6, with 9 bases fitting TRBD1. Germline-derived CDR1 and CDR2 are WNHNN and SYGVQD (reference sequence). Trimming removed 3 bases from V and 4 bases from J; junction bases left unmatched: 1. The CDR3 has 15 amino acids. CDR3 residues: CASSEGTGYNSPLHF. The CDR3 bases are TGCGCCAGCAGTGAAGGGACAGGGTATAATTCACCCCTCCACTTT.

This clone is medium-sized in the sample. This chain links TRBV28 with TRBJ1-5, with D unresolved. Trimming removed 2 bases at V and 0 bases at J, with 8 bases between. CDR1 and CDR2 (germline): MDHEN, SYDVKM. CDR3 length: 15 amino acids. The CDR3 here is CASSLTGFSNQPQHF. The CDR3 region has the DNA TGTGCCAGCAGTTTAACGGGTTTTAGCAATCAGCCCCAGCATTTT.

The chain has TRBV9 and TRBJ2-1, with TRBD1 as a possible D gene (5 bases). The CDR3 is 16 amino acids. V was trimmed by 4 bases and J by 6 bases, leaving 20 bases between them. CDR1 and CDR2 from the germline V gene are SGDLS and YYNGEE. DNA for the CDR3: TGTGCCAGCAGCCCACACTTGGACAAAAGGAGCAATGAGCAGTTCTTC. Translation gives CASSPHLDKRSNEQFF.

The gene calls are TRBV10-2 and TRBJ2-1, with 14 bases aligning to TRBD2. Losses at the gene ends were 0 bases for V and 9 bases for J; bases not matched to a gene: 4. The CDR3 consists of 16 residues. Per germline, CDR1 WSHSY and CDR2 SAAADI. The CDR3 loop is CASSESGTSGSSEQFF. CDR3 DNA sequence: TGCGCCAGCAGTGAGTCGGGGACTAGCGGGAGTAGTGAGCAGTTCTTC.

The J gene is TRBJ1-4, the V gene TRBV5-1, with D unclear. The CDR3 spans 14 residues. Germline V gene lookup returns CDR1 SGHRS and CDR2 YFSETQ. V lost 1 base to trimming and J lost 1 base, with 5 bases between them. The CDR3: CASSLRGTNEKLFF. In DNA, the CDR3 is TGCGCCAGCAGCTTGCGGGGAACTAATGAAAAACTGTTTTTT.

The chain combines TRBV19 with TRBJ1-1; D is undetermined. Per germline, CDR1 LNHDA and CDR2 SQIVND (reference sequence). The germline V and J ends were trimmed by 1 base and 0 bases, with 9 bases remaining between them. This CDR3 comprises 15 residues. CDR3: CASSIGPDMNTEAFF. DNA of the CDR3: TGTGCCAGTAGTATAGGCCCAGACATGAACACTGAAGCTTTCTTT.

This chain links TRBV5-1 with TRBJ1-3, with 8 bases aligning to TRBD1. Germline V gene lookup returns CDR1 SGHRS and CDR2 YFSETQ. The ends lost 3 bases at V and 0 bases at J; junction bases unmatched: 11. The CDR3 covers 18 residues. The CDR3 reads CASSSAGGSLSSGNTIYF. CDR3 coding DNA: TGCGCCAGCAGCTCTGCAGGGGGCTCCCTTAGCTCTGGAAACACCATATATTTT.

The chain uses TRBV10-3 and TRBJ2-2, with a tentative D call TRBD2 (5 bases). CDR1 ENHRY and CDR2 SYGVKD come from the germline V gene. V dropped 0 bases and J dropped 1 base, with 9 bases sitting between them. The CDR3 totals 16 residues. The CDR3 DNA sequence: TGTGCCATCAGTGAGTCGACCGGGGTGAACACCGGGGAGCTGTTTTTT. Encoded protein: CAISESTGVNTGELFF.

This clone was counted between two and nine times. This chain uses TRBV4-1 with TRBJ2-1; tentatively, D is TRBD2 (5 bases). Germline CDR1 MGHRA, CDR2 YSYEKL. V lost 0 bases to trimming and J lost 1 base, with 13 bases between them. The CDR3 spans 17 residues. CDR3 in DNA: TGCGCCAGCAGCCAAGATTATGGGGAGAGGTCCTACAATGAGCAGTTCTTC. Translating it yields CASSQDYGERSYNEQFF.

This clone has a single count. The chain carries TRBV15 and TRBJ2-7; 8 bases fit TRBD2. The CDR3 consists of 14 residues. Trimming at V came to 3 bases and at J to 3 bases, leaving 4 bases not matched to a gene. Germline assignment: CDR1 LNHNV and CDR2 YYDKDF (reference sequence). The CDR3 nucleotides are TGTGCCACCAGCAGGGGACTAGGGGACTACGAGCAGTACTTC. Its protein product is CATSRGLGDYEQYF.

Turning to this clone: A read error may produce the germline difference seen at one junction end. This chain uses TRBV27 with TRBJ2-2; 13 bases match TRBD2. Germline CDR1 MNHEY, CDR2 SMNVEV (reference sequence). The CDR3 contains 20 residues. Here the CDR3 reads CASNLGVGTSGIQSPGELFF. The CDR3 DNA sequence: TGTGCCAGCAATTTAGGTGTCGGGACTAGCGGGATCCAAAGCCCCGGGGAGCTGTTTTTT.

The chain recombines TRBV25-1 with TRBJ2-7; D call uncertain. Per germline, CDR1 MGHDK and CDR2 SYGVNS. V lost 4 bases, J lost 9 bases, and 19 bases lay in between. The CDR3 is 14 amino acids. DNA of the CDR3: TGTGCCAGCAGTGGTCCGAGTCCCTTACCTTCGCAGTACTTC. It specifies CASSGPSPLPSQYF.

This sequence joins TRBV6-5 and TRBJ2-3, with D perhaps TRBD1 (7 bases). CDR1 is MNHEY and CDR2 is SVGAGI in the germline V gene. V was trimmed by 5 bases and J by 5 bases, leaving 14 bases between them. The CDR3 totals 14 residues. CDR3 sequence: CASSRRQGGDTQYF. The CDR3 coding sequence is TGTGCCAGCAGTCGCCGACAGGGAGGAGATACGCAGTATTTT.

The V gene is TRBV7-2, the J gene TRBJ2-1, with TRBD2 identical over 11 bases. Germline V gene sequence: CDR1 SGHTA, CDR2 FQGNSA. The CDR3 has 16 amino acids. After removal of 1 base from V and 7 bases from J, the junction contained 6 bases not matched to a gene. CDR3 in amino acids: CASSLVGTSGQNEQFF. The CDR3 coding sequence is TGTGCCAGCAGCTTAGTTGGGACTAGCGGCCAAAATGAGCAGTTCTTC. Full variable domain (outside the CDR3, taken from reference TRBV7-2 and TRBJ2-1): GAGVSQSPSNKVTEKGKDVELRCDPISGHTALYWYRQSLGQGLEFLIYFQGNSAPDKSGLPSDRFSAERTGGSVSTLTIQRTQQEDSAVYLCASSLVGTSGQNEQFFGPGTRLTVL.

This clone was seen once. The rearrangement uses TRBV7-3 and TRBJ2-1; no clear D. The V gene's germline CDR1 is SGHTA and CDR2 FQGTGA. This CDR3 region has 13 residues. The ends were cut back, 5 bases at V and 5 bases at J, with 10 bases in the middle. CDR3 protein: CASSTSVHNEQFF. For the CDR3, the DNA is TGTGCCAGCAGCACCTCGGTACACAATGAGCAGTTCTTC.

The rearrangement links TRBV12-5 to TRBJ2-1; tentatively, D is TRBD2 (5 bases). The V gene's germline CDR1 is LGHNT and CDR2 FRNRAP. The CDR3 loop spans 12 amino acids. V gave up 10 bases and J gave up 0 bases, with 7 bases separating them. CDR3: CAKEDSYNEQFF. Here the CDR3 DNA reads TGTGCTAAGGAGGACTCCTACAATGAGCAGTTCTTC.

The chain uses TRBV2 and TRBJ1-1; 8 positions agree with TRBD1. The CDR3 length is 16 residues. J gave up 1 base and V 4 bases, and 8 bases lay outside the gene matches. Germline CDR1 and CDR2: SNHLY and FYNNEI. CDR3 protein: CASSGAPGQANTEAFF. CDR3 coding DNA: TGTGCCAGCAGTGGAGCCCCGGGACAGGCGAACACTGAAGCTTTCTTT. The full variable domain, rest sourced from reference TRBV2 and TRBJ1-1, is EPEVTQTPSHQVTQMGQEVILRCVPISNHLYFYWYRQILGQKVEFLVSFYNNEISEKSEIFDDQFSVERPDGSNFTLKIRSTKLEDSAMYFCASSGAPGQANTEAFFGQGTRLTVV.

The rearrangement uses TRBV5-1 and TRBJ2-5, with 7 bases lining up with TRBD2. J was trimmed by 5 bases and V by 4 bases; bases with no gene match: 8. Germline V gene data show CDR1 as SGHRS and CDR2 as YFSETQ. The CDR3 has 14 residues. This CDR3 is CASSTGGSSETQYF. The CDR3 nucleotides are TGCGCCAGCAGCACTGGCGGGAGCTCGGAGACCCAGTACTTC.

The CDR3 nucleotides read TGTGCCAGCAGCGCCCGTTCGAGCGGGATATTATCCCCCTACAATGAGCAGTTCTTC. It codes for CASSARSSGILSPYNEQFF. The chain carries TRBV9 and TRBJ2-1; 7 positions match TRBD2. This CDR3 comprises 19 residues. With 3 bases clipped from V and 2 bases from J, the junction kept 17 bases outside the gene matches. Germline CDR1 and CDR2: SGDLS and YYNGEE.

By proportion, this clone is medium-sized. The chain joins TRBV19 to TRBJ2-7, with no clear D. The CDR3 contains 12 residues. The germline V and J ends were trimmed by 0 bases and 6 bases, with 6 bases remaining between them. Germline V gene data show CDR1 as LNHDA and CDR2 as SQIVND (reference sequence). Here the CDR3 DNA reads TGTGCCAGTAGTATAGATTTCTCCGAGCAGTACTTC. It codes for CASSIDFSEQYF.

This chain links TRBV3-1 (or the pseudogene TRBV3-2) with TRBJ2-7; TRBD1 matches 7 bases. This CDR3 has 15 residues. The germline V gene has CDR1 LGHDT and CDR2 YNNKEL (reference sequence). J was trimmed by 5 bases and V by 0 bases; bases with no gene match: 7. CDR3 loop: CASSQDRDRVNEQYF. The CDR3 DNA sequence: TGTGCCAGCAGCCAAGACCGCGACAGGGTAAACGAGCAGTACTTC.

The rearrangement links TRBV6-1 to TRBJ1-6; possible D gene TRBD1, 6 bases. The V gene's germline CDR1 is MNHNS and CDR2 SASEGT. Trimming shortened V by 1 base and J by 8 bases, and 12 bases separated the two germline ends. The CDR3 runs 15 residues. CDR3 region: CASSEVTRGYSPLHF. As DNA, the CDR3 is TGTGCCAGCAGTGAAGTCACCAGGGGATATTCACCCCTCCACTTT.

The chain combines TRBV2 with TRBJ1-4; D is unresolved. CDR1 is SNHLY, CDR2 FYNNEI, per germline. The CDR3 sequence is 12 residues long. V shed 6 bases and J shed 6 bases, with 8 bases lying between them. The CDR3 DNA is TGTGCCAGCAGCGACAAATATGAAAAACTGTTTTTT. Protein sequence: CASSDKYEKLFF.

The rearrangement links TRBV5-1 to TRBJ2-1; a possible D gene is TRBD1 (6 bases). This CDR3 is built from 12 residues. Germline CDR1 reads SGHRS; CDR2 reads YFSETQ. Trimming stripped 0 bases from V and 8 bases from J, with 6 bases between. The CDR3 protein is CASSLDRDEQFF. The DNA of the CDR3 is TGCGCCAGCAGCTTGGACAGGGATGAGCAGTTCTTC.